This T cell receptor beta chain comes out of a study of T cell responses to AZD1222 COVID-19 vaccine. Study-level points and caveats: Most donors were white British and more were female, and clonal diversity was possibly underestimated. Baseline serostatus was positive in only a handful of AZD1222 recipients.

Data came from immunoSEQ multiplex PCR; TCRdb stores just in-frame clones and leaves some out. There are 130,000 or so clones in the sample; about 89% occur only once, and roughly 7.5% lies in the top ten. With 4 bases clipped from V and 8 bases from J, the junction kept 7 bases outside the gene matches. Germline-derived CDR1 and CDR2 are SGHNT and YYREEE (reference sequence). The CDR3 sequence is 15 residues long. Regarding this clone: The antigen is undetermined.

The genes are TRBV5-4 and TRBJ1-6; 9 bases match TRBD1. The sequencing used peripheral blood, collected 28 days after the second dose of the MenACWY control vaccine. This receptor was identified in an adult who received the MenACWY meningococcal vaccine as a control. The DNA for the CDR3 is TGTGCCAGCAGCCCTCCGGGACAGGGAGATTCACCCCTCCACTTT. Protein: CASSPPGQGDSPLHF.